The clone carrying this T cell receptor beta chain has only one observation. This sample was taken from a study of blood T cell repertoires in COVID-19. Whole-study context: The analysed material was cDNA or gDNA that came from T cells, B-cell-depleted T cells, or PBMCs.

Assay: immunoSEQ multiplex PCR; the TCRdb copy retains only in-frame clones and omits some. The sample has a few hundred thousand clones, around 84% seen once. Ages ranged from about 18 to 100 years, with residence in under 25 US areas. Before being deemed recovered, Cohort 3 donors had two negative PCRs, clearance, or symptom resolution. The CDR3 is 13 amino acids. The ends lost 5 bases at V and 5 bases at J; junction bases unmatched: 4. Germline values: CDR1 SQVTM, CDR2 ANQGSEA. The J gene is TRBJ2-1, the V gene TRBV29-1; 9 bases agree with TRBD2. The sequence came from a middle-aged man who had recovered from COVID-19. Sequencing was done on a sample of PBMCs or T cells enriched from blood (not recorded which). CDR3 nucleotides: TGCAGCGTTACCGGGACTAGCAACAATGAGCAGTTCTTC. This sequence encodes CSVTGTSNNEQFF.